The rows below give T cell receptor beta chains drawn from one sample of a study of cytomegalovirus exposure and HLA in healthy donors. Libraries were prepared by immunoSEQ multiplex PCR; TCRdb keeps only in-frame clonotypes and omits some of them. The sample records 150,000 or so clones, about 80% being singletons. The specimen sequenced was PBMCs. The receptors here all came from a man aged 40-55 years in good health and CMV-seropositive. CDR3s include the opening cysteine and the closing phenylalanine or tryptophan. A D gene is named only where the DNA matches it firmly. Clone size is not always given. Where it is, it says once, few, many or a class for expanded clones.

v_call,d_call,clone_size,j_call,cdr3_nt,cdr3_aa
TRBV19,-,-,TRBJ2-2,TGTGCCAGTAGTATGGTGGACTTCTATTCGAAATCAGGGGAGCTGTTTTTT,CASSMVDFYSKSGELFF
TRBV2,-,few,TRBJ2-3,TGTGCCAGCAGGCTACTCTCAGATACGCAGTATTTT,CASRLLSDTQYF
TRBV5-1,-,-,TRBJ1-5,TGCGCCAGCAGCCCAGGACATACGAATCAGCCCCAGCATTTT,CASSPGHTNQPQHF
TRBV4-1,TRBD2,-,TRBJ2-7,TGCGCCAGCAGCCTAGGGACTAGCGGGAGAGGAGGCTACGAGCAGTACTTC,CASSLGTSGRGGYEQYF
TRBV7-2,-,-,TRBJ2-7,TGTGCCAGCAGCCCAGCACATGCGGGCGCCGGTAGAGAGCAGTACTTC,CASSPAHAGAGREQYF
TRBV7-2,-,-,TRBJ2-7,TGTGCCAGCAGCCGAGGGATGCTGGGGGCCGAGCAGTACTTC,CASSRGMLGAEQYF
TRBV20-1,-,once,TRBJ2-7,TGCAGTGCTAGGGTCCCACAGGAGCAGTACTTC,CSARVPQEQYF
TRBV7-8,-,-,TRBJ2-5,TGTGCCAGCAGCTTAGTGCAGGGTCAGACCCAGTACTTC,CASSLVQGQTQYF
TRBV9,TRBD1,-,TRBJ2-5,TGTGCCAGCAGCCCAACCTCAGGGGGCACCCAAGAGACCCAGTACTTC,CASSPTSGGTQETQYF
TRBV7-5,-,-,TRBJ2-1,TGTGTCAGAAGCTTAGGGACAGGGTGGAATGAGCAGTTCTTC,CVRSLGTGWNEQFF
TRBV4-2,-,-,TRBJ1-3,TGTGCCAGCAGCCAAGATGGGCGGGGGAGTAGAAACACCATATATTTT,CASSQDGRGSRNTIYF
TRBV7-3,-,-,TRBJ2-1,TGTGCCAGCAGCCCAGGGTCCCGAAACTCCTACAATGAGCAGTTCTTC,CASSPGSRNSYNEQFF
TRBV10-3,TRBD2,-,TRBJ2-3,TGTGCCACAGCGTCCGGGACTACCACTAGCACAGATACGCAGTATTTT,CATASGTTTSTDTQYF
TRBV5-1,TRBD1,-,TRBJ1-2,TGCGCCAGCAGCCTGCTTCAGGGGGCCTATGGCTACACCTTC,CASSLLQGAYGYTF
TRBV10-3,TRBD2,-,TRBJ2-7,TGTGCCATCAGTGACAGAGCGGGAGAGAACGAGCAGTACTTC,CAISDRAGENEQYF
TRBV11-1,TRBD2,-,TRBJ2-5,TGTGCCAGCAGCTTGAACGGGAGGGGGGAGACCCAGTACTTC,CASSLNGRGETQYF
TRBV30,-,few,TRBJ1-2,TGTGCCTGGAGTGTCGCGGCAGCGATCTATGGCTACACCTTC,CAWSVAAAIYGYTF
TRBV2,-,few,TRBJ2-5,TGTGCCAGCAGTTGGGCAGAGCAAGAGACCCAGTACTTC,CASSWAEQETQYF
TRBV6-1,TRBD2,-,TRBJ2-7,TGTGCCAGCAGTGTAATCCTAGCGGCAGGCGAGCAGTACTTC,CASSVILAAGEQYF
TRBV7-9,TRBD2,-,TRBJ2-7,TGTGCCAGCAGCCCAACTTTAGGCGGGAGGCGCGAGCAGTACTTC,CASSPTLGGRREQYF
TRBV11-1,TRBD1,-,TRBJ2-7,TGTGCCAGCAGCTTCCGGGACAGGCACTACGAGCAGTACTTC,CASSFRDRHYEQYF
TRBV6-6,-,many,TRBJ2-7,TGTGCCAGCAGTTACGACAGTCCTAGAACCTACGAGCAGTACTTC,CASSYDSPRTYEQYF
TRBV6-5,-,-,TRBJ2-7,TGTGCCAGCGGGAGGGGGGCGCCCGCCCTGGAGCAGTACTTC,CASGRGAPALEQYF
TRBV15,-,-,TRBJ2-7,TGTGCCACCAGCCCCGCGGCAGGGGGGTACGAGCAGTACTTC,CATSPAAGGYEQYF
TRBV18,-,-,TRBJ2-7,TGTGCCAGCTCACCACGGGCCGGGACTTCGAGCGAGCAGTACTTC,CASSPRAGTSSEQYF
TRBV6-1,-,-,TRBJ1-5,TGTGCCAGCAGCCAGGGGAACTGGCAGCCCCAGCATTTT,CASSQGNWQPQHF
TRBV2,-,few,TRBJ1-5,TGTGCCAGTAGGGAGAGCAATCAGCCCCAGCATTTT,CASRESNQPQHF
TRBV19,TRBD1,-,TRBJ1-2,TGTGCCAGTAGGCTACAGGGGCTCGGCTATGGCTACACCTTC,CASRLQGLGYGYTF
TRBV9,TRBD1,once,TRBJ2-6,TGTGCCAGCAGCTCCGGGACAGGACTCAGATCTGGGGCCAACGTCCTGACTTTC,CASSSGTGLRSGANVLTF
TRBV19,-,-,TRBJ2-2,TGTGCCAGTAGTTCCCGTCAGCTAGACACCGGGGAGCTGTTTTTT,CASSSRQLDTGELFF
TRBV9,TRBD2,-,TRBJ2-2,TGTGCCAGCAGCGTAGATCTAGCGGGAGCGACGAACACCGGGGAGCTGTTTTTT,CASSVDLAGATNTGELFF
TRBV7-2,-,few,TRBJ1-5,TGTGCCAGCAGCCCCGCCAACAGTGATCAGCCCCAGCATTTT,CASSPANSDQPQHF
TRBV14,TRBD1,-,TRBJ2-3,TGTGCCAGCAGCCGGGACAGCTCCACAGATACGCAGTATTTT,CASSRDSSTDTQYF
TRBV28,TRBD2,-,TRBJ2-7,TGTGCCAGCAGAAGGACTAGCGGGAGTTACGAGCAGTACTTC,CASRRTSGSYEQYF
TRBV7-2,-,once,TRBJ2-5,TGTGCCAGCAGTGGGGGGTCGATCCGAGAGACCCAGTACTTC,CASSGGSIRETQYF
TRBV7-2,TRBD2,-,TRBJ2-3,TGTGCCAGCAGCTCTCAACTAGCGGGAACAGATACGCAGTATTTT,CASSSQLAGTDTQYF
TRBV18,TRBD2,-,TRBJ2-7,TGTGCCAGCTCCAGCGGGACGAAATCCTACGAGCAGTACTTC,CASSSGTKSYEQYF
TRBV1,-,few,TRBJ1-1,TGCACCAGCAGCCAAGAGGGTCAGGGGCGCGAGGGGAACACTGAAGCTTTCTTT,CTSSQEGQGREGNTEAFF
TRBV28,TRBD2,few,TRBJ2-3,TGTGCCAGCACCAGCGGGAGCCCTTCCGGCACAGATACGCAGTATTTT,CASTSGSPSGTDTQYF
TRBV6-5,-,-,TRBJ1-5,TGTGCCAGCAGGGGCTCGGACAGTAATCAGCCCCAGCATTTT,CASRGSDSNQPQHF
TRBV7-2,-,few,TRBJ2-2,TGTGCCAGCAGCCGTCTACTAGTGGCCGGGGAGCTGTTTTTT,CASSRLLVAGELFF
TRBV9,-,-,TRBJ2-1,TGTGCCAGCAGCGTATCAGGGGTGGGCAATGAGCAGTTCTTC,CASSVSGVGNEQFF